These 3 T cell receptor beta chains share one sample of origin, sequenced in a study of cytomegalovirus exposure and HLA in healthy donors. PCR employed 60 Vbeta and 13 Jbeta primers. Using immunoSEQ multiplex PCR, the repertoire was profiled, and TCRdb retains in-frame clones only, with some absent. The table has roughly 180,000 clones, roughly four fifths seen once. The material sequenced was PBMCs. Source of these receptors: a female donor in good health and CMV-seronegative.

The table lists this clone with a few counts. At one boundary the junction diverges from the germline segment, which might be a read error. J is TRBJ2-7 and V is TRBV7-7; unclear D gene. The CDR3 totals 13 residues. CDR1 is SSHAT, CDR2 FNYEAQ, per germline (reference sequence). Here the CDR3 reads CASSLSSSYEQYF. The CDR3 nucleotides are TGTGCTAGCAGCTTGTCTAGCTCCTACGAGCAGTACTTC.

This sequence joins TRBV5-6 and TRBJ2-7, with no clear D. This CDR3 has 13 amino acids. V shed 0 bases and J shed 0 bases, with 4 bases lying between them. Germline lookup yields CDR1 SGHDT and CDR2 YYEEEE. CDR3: CASSLVSSYEQYF. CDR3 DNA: TGTGCCAGCAGCTTGGTCAGCTCCTACGAGCAGTACTTC.

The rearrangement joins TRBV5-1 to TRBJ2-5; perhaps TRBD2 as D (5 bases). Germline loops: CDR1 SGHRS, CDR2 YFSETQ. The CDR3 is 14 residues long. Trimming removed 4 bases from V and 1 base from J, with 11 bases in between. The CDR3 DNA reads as TGCGCCAGCAGCCAGGTGGAGGTCCAAGAGACCCAGTACTTC. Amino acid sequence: CASSQVEVQETQYF.